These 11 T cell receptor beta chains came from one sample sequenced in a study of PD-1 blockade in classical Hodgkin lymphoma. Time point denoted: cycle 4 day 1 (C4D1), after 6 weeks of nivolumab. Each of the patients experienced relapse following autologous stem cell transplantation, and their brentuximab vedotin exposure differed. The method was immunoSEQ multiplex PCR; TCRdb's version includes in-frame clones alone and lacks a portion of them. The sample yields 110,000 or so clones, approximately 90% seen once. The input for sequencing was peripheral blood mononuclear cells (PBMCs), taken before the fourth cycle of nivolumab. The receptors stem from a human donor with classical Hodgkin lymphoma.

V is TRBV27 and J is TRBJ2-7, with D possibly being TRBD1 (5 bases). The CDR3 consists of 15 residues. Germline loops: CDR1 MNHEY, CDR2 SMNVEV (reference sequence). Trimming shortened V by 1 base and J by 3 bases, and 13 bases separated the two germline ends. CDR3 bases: TGTGCCAGCAGTTTATTCGCAGGGATTGTCTACGAGCAGTACTTC. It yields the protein CASSLFAGIVYEQYF.

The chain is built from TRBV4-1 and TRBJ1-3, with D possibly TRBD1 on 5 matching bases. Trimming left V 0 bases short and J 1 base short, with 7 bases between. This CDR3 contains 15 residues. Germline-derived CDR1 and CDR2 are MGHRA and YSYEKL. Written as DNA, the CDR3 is TGCGCCAGCAGCCAAGACCAGGGATCTGGAAACACCATATATTTT. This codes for CASSQDQGSGNTIYF.

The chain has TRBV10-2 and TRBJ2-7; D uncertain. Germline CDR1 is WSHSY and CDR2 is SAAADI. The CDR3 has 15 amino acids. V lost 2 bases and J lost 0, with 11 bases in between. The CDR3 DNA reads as TGCGCCAGCAGTGAGCGGTCTACGACCTCCTACGAGCAGTACTTC. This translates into CASSERSTTSYEQYF.

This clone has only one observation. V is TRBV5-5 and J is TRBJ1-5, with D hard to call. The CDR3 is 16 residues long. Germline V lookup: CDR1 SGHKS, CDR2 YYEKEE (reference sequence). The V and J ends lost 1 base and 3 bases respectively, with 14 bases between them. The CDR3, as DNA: TGTGCCAGCAGCTTGAGCCTTATGGGATTCAATCAGCCCCAGCATTTT. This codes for CASSLSLMGFNQPQHF.

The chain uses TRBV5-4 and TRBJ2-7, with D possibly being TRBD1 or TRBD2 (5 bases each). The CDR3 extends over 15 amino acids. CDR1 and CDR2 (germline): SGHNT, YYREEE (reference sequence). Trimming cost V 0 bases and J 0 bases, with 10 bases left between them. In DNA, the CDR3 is TGTGCCAGCAGCTTGGGAGCTGGGGGCTCCTACGAGCAGTACTTC. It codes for CASSLGAGGSYEQYF.

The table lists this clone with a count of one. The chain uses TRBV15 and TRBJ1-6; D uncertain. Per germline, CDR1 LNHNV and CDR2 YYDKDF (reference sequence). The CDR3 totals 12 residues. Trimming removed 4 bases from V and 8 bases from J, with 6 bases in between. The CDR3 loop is CATSTIHSPLHF. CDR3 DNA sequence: TGTGCCACCAGCACTATCCATTCACCCCTCCACTTT.

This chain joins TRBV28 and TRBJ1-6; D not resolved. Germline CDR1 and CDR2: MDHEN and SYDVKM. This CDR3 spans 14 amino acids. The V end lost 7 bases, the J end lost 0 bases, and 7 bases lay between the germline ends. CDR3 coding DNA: TGTGCCAGCATACTAAGCTCCTATAATTCACCCCTCCACTTT. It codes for CASILSSYNSPLHF. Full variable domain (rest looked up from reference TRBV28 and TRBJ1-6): DVKVTQSSRYLVKRTGEKVFLECVQDMDHENMFWYRQDPGLGLRLIYFSYDVKMKEKGDIPEGYSVSREKKERFSLILESASTNQTSMYLCASILSSYNSPLHFGNGTRLTVT.

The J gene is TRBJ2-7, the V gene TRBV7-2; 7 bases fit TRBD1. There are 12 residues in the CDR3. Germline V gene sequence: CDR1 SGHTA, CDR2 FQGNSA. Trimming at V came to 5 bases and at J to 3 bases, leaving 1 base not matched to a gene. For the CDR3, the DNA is TGTGCCAGCAGCCGACAGGGCTACGAGCAGTACTTC. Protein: CASSRQGYEQYF.

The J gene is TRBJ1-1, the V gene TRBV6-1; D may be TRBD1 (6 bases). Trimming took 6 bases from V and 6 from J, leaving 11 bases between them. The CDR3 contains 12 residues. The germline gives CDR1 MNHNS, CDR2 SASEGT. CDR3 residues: CASRRGGAEAFF. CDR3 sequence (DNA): TGTGCCAGCAGGAGGGGGGGCGCTGAAGCTTTCTTT.

The CDR3, as DNA: TGTGCCAGCAACCAACAGGGACTTGGAAACACCATATATTTT. Encoded protein: CASNQQGLGNTIYF. The chain combines TRBV7-2 with TRBJ1-3; tentatively, D is TRBD1 (6 bases). Germline values: CDR1 SGHTA, CDR2 FQGNSA. Trimming cost V 7 bases and J 3 bases, with 13 bases left between them. The length of the CDR3 is 14 residues.

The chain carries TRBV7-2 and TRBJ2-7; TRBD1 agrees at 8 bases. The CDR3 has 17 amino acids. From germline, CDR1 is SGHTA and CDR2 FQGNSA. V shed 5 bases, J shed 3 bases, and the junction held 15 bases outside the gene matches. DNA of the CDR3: TGTGCCAGCAGCGTAACCCCATGGGACAGGAATAACTACGAGCAGTACTTC. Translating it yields CASSVTPWDRNNYEQYF.